The TCR beta chain described here comes from a study of T and B cells in COVID-19 patients. Overall study context: Blood was sampled from COVID-19 patients who were either actively infected or recovered. Of around 21 active-infection patients, 12 were critically ill with mechanical ventilation or extracorporeal membrane oxygenation. Overall study results and limits: CD4+, regulatory T cell, CD8+ and sorted SARS-CoV-2-responsive or tetramer+ T cells were not yet sequenced. At recovery TRB diversity and richness exceeded healthy donors, after highly clonal active COVID-19 repertoires.

From blood, roughly 220-550 ng of genomic DNA served as TRB template. This clonotype was seen a handful of times. What it binds is not known. BIOMED2 TRB-A/B primer pools were used in multiplex TRB PCR. From the multiplex PCR reads, TCRdb called clonotypes with MiXCR, one entry per CDR3 protein. The repertoire has 15,000 to 20,000 distinct CDR3 sequences, 36% of them found once; the top ten carry about 17%. Sequenced input: blood. This sequence originates from a human donor with active COVID-19.

The CDR3 spells CASSRDNSNYGYTF. CDR3 sequence (DNA): TGTGCCAGCAGCCGGGACAACTCTAACTATGGCTACACCTTC. The V gene is TRBV27, the J gene TRBJ1-2, with D possibly matching TRBD1 (6 bases). Trimming took 6 bases from V and 0 from J, leaving 11 bases between them. This CDR3 has 14 amino acids. Per germline, CDR1 MNHEY and CDR2 SMNVEV (reference sequence).